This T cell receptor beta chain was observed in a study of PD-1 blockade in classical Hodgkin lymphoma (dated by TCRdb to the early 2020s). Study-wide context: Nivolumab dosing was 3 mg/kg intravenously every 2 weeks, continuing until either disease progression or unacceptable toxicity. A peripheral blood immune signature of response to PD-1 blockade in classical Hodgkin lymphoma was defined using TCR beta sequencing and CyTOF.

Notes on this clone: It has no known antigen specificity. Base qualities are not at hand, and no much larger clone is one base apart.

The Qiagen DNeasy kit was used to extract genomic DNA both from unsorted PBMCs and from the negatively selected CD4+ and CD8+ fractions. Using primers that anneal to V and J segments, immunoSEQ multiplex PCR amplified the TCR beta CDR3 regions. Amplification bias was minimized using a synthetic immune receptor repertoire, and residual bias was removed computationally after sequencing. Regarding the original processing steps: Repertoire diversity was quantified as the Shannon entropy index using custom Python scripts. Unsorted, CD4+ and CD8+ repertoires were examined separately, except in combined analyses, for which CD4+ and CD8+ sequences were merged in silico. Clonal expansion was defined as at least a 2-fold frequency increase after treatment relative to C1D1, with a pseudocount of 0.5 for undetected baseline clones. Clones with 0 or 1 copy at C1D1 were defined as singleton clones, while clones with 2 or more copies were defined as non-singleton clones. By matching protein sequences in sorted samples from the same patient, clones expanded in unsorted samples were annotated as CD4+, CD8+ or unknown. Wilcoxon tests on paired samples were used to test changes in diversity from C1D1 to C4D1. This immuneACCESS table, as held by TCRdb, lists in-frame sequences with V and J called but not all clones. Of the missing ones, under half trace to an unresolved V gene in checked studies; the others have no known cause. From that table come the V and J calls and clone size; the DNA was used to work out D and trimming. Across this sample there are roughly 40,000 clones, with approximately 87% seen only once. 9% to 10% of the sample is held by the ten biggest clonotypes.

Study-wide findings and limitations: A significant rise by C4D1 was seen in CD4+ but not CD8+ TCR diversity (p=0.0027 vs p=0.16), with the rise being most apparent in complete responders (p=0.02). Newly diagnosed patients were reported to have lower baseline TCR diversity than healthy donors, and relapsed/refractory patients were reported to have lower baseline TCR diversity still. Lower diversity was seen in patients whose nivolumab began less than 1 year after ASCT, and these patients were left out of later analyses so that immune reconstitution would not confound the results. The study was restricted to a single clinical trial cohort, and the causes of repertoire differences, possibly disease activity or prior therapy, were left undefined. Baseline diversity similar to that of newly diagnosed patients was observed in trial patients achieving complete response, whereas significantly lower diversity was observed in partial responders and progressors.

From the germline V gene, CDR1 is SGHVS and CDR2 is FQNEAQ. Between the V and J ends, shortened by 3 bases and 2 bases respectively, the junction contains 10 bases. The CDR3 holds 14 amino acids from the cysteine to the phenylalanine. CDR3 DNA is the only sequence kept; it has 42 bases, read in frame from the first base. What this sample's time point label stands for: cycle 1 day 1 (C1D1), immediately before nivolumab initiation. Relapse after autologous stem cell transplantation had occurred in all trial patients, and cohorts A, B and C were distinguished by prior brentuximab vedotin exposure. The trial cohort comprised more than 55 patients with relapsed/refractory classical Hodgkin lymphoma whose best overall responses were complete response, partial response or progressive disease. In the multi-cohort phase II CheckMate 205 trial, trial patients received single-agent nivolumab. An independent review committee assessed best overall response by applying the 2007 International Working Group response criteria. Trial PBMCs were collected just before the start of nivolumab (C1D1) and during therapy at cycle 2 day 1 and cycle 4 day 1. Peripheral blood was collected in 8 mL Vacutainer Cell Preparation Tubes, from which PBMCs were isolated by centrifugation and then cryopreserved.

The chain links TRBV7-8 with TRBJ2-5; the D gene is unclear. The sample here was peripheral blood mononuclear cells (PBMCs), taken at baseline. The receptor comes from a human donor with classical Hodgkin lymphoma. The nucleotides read TGTGCCAGCAGCTTTCGTCGGCAGCAAGAGACCCAGTACTTC. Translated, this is CASSFRRQQETQYF.